The 9 T cell receptor beta chains in this list originate from one sample, sequenced in a study of T cell responses to AZD1222 COVID-19 vaccine. Generated by immunoSEQ multiplex PCR, the TCRdb table keeps only in-frame clones and is missing some. Of about 84,000 clones in the sample, 70% to 90% were seen once. Source: peripheral blood, taken 28 days after the second AZD1222 dose. These receptors all come from an adult who received the AZD1222 COVID-19 vaccine.

The CDR3 protein is CASRPHSNQPQHF. CDR3 in DNA: TGTGCCAGCAGACCGCATAGCAATCAGCCCCAGCATTTT. The rearrangement links TRBV10-3 to TRBJ1-5, with D hard to call. With 10 bases removed from V and 0 bases from J, the gap between germline ends came to 10 bases. CDR3 size: 13 residues. From germline, CDR1 is ENHRY and CDR2 SYGVKD.

V and J are TRBV19 and TRBJ2-7, with a possible D match to TRBD1 (6 bases). The CDR3 is 17 residues long. Germline CDR1 LNHDA, CDR2 SQIVND (reference sequence). V was pared by 3 bases and J by 2 bases, with 20 bases between. CDR3 residues: CASSIFGTPKNTYEQYF. The DNA for the CDR3 is TGTGCCAGTAGTATTTTCGGGACACCGAAGAATACCTACGAGCAGTACTTC.

This chain joins TRBV3-1 (or the pseudogene TRBV3-2) and TRBJ2-2; D perhaps matches TRBD2 (6 bases). The V end was cut by 4 bases, the J end by 1 base, with 7 bases between. This CDR3 has 14 residues. Per the germline V gene, CDR1 is LGHDT and CDR2 is YNNKEL (reference sequence). DNA for the CDR3: TGTGCCAGCAGCCGTAGCGGGAACACCGGGGAGCTGTTTTTT. This sequence encodes CASSRSGNTGELFF.

This chain joins TRBV3-1 (or the pseudogene TRBV3-2) and TRBJ2-7; D is undetermined. The CDR3 runs to 12 residues. Per the germline V gene, CDR1 is LGHDT and CDR2 is YNNKEL (reference sequence). V lost 3 bases to trimming and J lost 5 bases, with 8 bases between them. As DNA, the CDR3 is TGTGCCAGCAGCCACAGTCCCCACGAGCAGTACTTC. Translation: CASSHSPHEQYF.

The V and J genes are TRBV2 and TRBJ1-1, with D perhaps TRBD1 (5 bases). The CDR3 totals 15 residues. Germline CDR1 is SNHLY and CDR2 is FYNNEI. V lost 8 bases to trimming and J lost 0 bases, with 16 bases between them. CDR3 sequence reads: CASPGLRAMNTEAFF. The CDR3 region has the DNA TGTGCCAGCCCAGGGCTAAGAGCAATGAACACTGAAGCTTTCTTT.

V is TRBV27 and J is TRBJ2-1, with 10 bases that match TRBD2. The CDR3 extends over 13 amino acids. Trimming cost V 5 bases and J 9 bases; bases outside gene matches: 4. Germline V gene data show CDR1 as MNHEY and CDR2 as SMNVEV (reference sequence). CDR3 nucleotides: TGTGCCAGCAGTAGCGGGGGGGTGGGTGAGCAGTTCTTC. Translated, it gives CASSSGGVGEQFF.

V and J are TRBV28 and TRBJ1-4, with D possibly being TRBD1 (6 bases). The CDR3 length is 14 residues. V was pared by 3 bases and J by 8 bases, with 13 bases between. CDR1 and CDR2 (germline): MDHEN, SYDVKM. CDR3 in amino acids: CASSFSTGWEKLFF. The CDR3 DNA reads as TGTGCCAGCAGTTTTAGTACAGGGTGGGAAAAACTGTTTTTT.

This clone was seen just once. J is TRBJ2-3 and V is TRBV11-2; TRBD2 might be the D (5 bases). The germline V gene has CDR1 SGHAT and CDR2 FQNNGV. Trimming cost V 7 bases and J 3 bases, with 8 bases left between them. The CDR3 runs to 12 residues. In nucleotides, the CDR3 is TGTGCCAGCACCCGGGGAACAGATACGCAGTATTTT. It encodes CASTRGTDTQYF.

The V call is TRBV19, the J call TRBJ2-1; D gene ambiguous. This CDR3 comprises 15 residues. Per germline, CDR1 LNHDA and CDR2 SQIVND (reference sequence). V lost 3 bases, J lost 6 bases, and 15 bases lay in between. The CDR3 is CASSITTDMPNEQFF. The CDR3 DNA is TGTGCCAGTAGTATTACGACCGATATGCCCAATGAGCAGTTCTTC.